This TCR beta chain originates from a study of cytomegalovirus exposure and HLA in healthy donors. This PCR relied on a set of 60 Vbeta primers and 13 Jbeta primers. TCRdb's table, derived via immunoSEQ multiplex PCR, lists solely in-frame clones and lacks some. There are 110,000 or so clones in the sample; less than 80% occur only once, and 4.2% lies in the top ten. The CDR3 spans 14 residues. Between the trimmed V and J ends, which lost 0 bases and 0 bases, there was a span of 8 bases. From germline, CDR1 is GTSNPN and CDR2 SVGIG (reference sequence). This clonotype was sampled from a woman between 40 and 50 years old in good health and CMV-seropositive. The genes are TRBV30 and TRBJ1-2; D ambiguous. The sequenced sample consisted of PBMCs. The CDR3 DNA is TGTGCCTGGAGTGTCGTCCAGACTAACTATGGCTACACCTTC. Protein: CAWSVVQTNYGYTF.